These 19 T cell receptor beta chains were all obtained from the same sample, sequenced in a study of cytomegalovirus exposure and HLA in healthy donors. TCRdb keeps only in-frame clones here, not all; method: immunoSEQ multiplex PCR. The sample consists of around 45,000 clones, roughly nine tenths of them appearing once. Sequenced input: PBMCs. The receptors come from a man between 18 and 35 years old in good health and CMV-seronegative.

The chain combines TRBV11-2 with TRBJ2-7; 13 nucleotides agree with TRBD2. CDR3 length: 15 residues. CDR1 is SGHAT, CDR2 FQNNGV, per germline. The trim removed 5 bases at V and 3 bases at J, leaving 4 bases unmatched. The CDR3 bases are TGTGCCAGCAGCGCCCGACTAGCGGGAGGCTACGAGCAGTACTTC. Translating it yields CASSARLAGGYEQYF.

The chain has TRBV5-1 and TRBJ1-3, with D possibly TRBD1 on 5 matching bases. The ends were cut back, 4 bases at V and 0 bases at J, with 8 bases in the middle. The length of the CDR3 is 14 residues. Germline lookup yields CDR1 SGHRS and CDR2 YFSETQ. The CDR3 region has the DNA TGCGCCAGCAGCGTAACAGGCTCTGGAAACACCATATATTTT. Amino acid sequence: CASSVTGSGNTIYF.

The J gene is TRBJ2-7, the V gene TRBV9; possibly TRBD1 for D (6 bases). V was shortened by 1 base and J by 6 bases, with 20 bases between the two germline ends. Germline loops: CDR1 SGDLS, CDR2 YYNGEE. This CDR3 is built from 16 residues. As DNA, the CDR3 is TGTGCCAGCAGCGTATCCGGAGACAGGTCCGCCGCCGAGCAGTACTTC. Amino acid sequence: CASSVSGDRSAAEQYF.

CDR3 in DNA: TGTGCCAGCAGTTCGGACAGGGCTGTCTATGGCTACACCTTC. As protein: CASSSDRAVYGYTF. This chain joins TRBV13 and TRBJ1-2; 8 nucleotides line up with TRBD1. The CDR3 loop spans 14 amino acids. The germline V gene encodes CDR1 PRHDT and CDR2 FYEKMQ (reference sequence). Trimming removed 6 bases from V and 4 bases from J; junction bases left unmatched: 7.

The chain links TRBV28 to TRBJ2-5, with 8 bases fitting TRBD1. The CDR3 covers 14 residues. V was clipped by 6 bases and J by 4 bases; unmatched bases: 7. Per the germline V gene, CDR1 is MDHEN and CDR2 is SYDVKM. Here the CDR3 reads CASSFQGARETQYF. The CDR3 bases are TGTGCCAGCAGCTTCCAGGGGGCGAGAGAGACCCAGTACTTC.

This clone was detected only once. The genes are TRBV5-1 and TRBJ2-1; D gene uncertain. V was trimmed by 0 bases and J by 6 bases, leaving 7 bases between them. Germline V gene data show CDR1 as SGHRS and CDR2 as YFSETQ. The CDR3 length is 13 residues. CDR3 sequence (DNA): TGCGCCAGCAGCTTGGTTCAGGTCAATGAGCAGTTCTTC. This encodes CASSLVQVNEQFF.

This clone has a single count. The V call is TRBV4-1, the J call TRBJ1-4; D possibly corresponds to TRBD1 (6 bases). V was trimmed by 1 base and J by 3 bases, leaving 9 bases between them. Germline-derived CDR1 and CDR2 are MGHRA and YSYEKL. There are 15 residues in the CDR3. The CDR3 DNA is TGCGCCAGCAGCCAAGTTGGGACACCTAATGAAAAACTGTTTTTT. Amino acid sequence: CASSQVGTPNEKLFF.

The J gene is TRBJ2-5, the V gene TRBV2; D possibly corresponds to TRBD1 (6 bases). The CDR3 spans 14 residues. Looked up from germline, CDR1 is SNHLY and CDR2 is FYNNEI. V lost 5 bases to trimming and J lost 2 bases, with 12 bases between them. CDR3 residues: CASSPRQDQETQYF. Written as DNA, the CDR3 is TGTGCCAGCAGTCCTAGACAGGATCAAGAGACCCAGTACTTC.

The chain carries TRBV5-1 and TRBJ2-3; 13 bases agree with TRBD2. J lost 2 bases, V lost 0 bases, and 15 bases had no gene match. The germline V gene has CDR1 SGHRS and CDR2 YFSETQ. The CDR3 sequence is 21 residues long. CDR3 sequence reads: CASSLAVLAGGPHTHTDTQYF. For the CDR3, the DNA is TGCGCCAGCAGCTTGGCCGTACTAGCGGGAGGGCCACACACACACACAGATACGCAGTATTTT.

This rearrangement joins TRBV7-8 to TRBJ1-2, with D tentatively TRBD1 (5 bases). The CDR3 has 15 residues. Trimming pared 5 bases from V and 0 bases from J, leaving 13 bases between. Germline loops: CDR1 SGHVS, CDR2 FQNEAQ. CDR3 loop: CASSKTALANYGYTF. DNA of the CDR3: TGTGCCAGCAGCAAGACAGCTCTGGCTAACTATGGCTACACCTTC.

This rearrangement joins TRBV29-1 to TRBJ1-2; D uncertain. The CDR3 consists of 14 residues. Germline V lookup: CDR1 SQVTM, CDR2 ANQGSEA. V gave up 2 bases and J gave up 0 bases, with 10 bases separating them. Written as DNA, the CDR3 is TGCAGCGTTGAATACCCTTCGGCTAACTATGGCTACACCTTC. Translating it yields CSVEYPSANYGYTF.

The chain recombines TRBV5-1 with TRBJ2-3, with TRBD1 matching 7 bases. The CDR3 is 15 residues long. Germline-derived CDR1 and CDR2 are SGHRS and YFSETQ. V was pared by 1 base and J by 4 bases, with 6 bases of the junction left unmatched. The CDR3 protein is CASSLRAGGADTQYF. The DNA of the CDR3 is TGCGCCAGCAGCTTGAGGGCAGGGGGTGCAGATACGCAGTATTTT.

This rearrangement joins TRBV7-6 to TRBJ2-5; 8 nucleotides match TRBD1. The V gene end was trimmed by 2 bases and the J gene end by 4 bases; junction bases not matched to a gene: 6. The germline gives CDR1 SGHVS, CDR2 FNYEAQ. The CDR3 extends over 15 amino acids. The CDR3 nucleotides read TGTGCCAGCAGCTTATCAGGGGGCCGGGGAGAGACCCAGTACTTC. Its protein is CASSLSGGRGETQYF.

This CDR3 is CASSLGQYTEAFF. Written as DNA, the CDR3 is TGTGCCAGCAGCTTGGGACAGTACACTGAAGCTTTCTTT. This chain uses TRBV5-6 with TRBJ1-1; maybe TRBD1 (5 bases). CDR1 and CDR2 from the germline V gene are SGHDT and YYEEEE. V lost 0 bases to trimming and J lost 3 bases, with 6 bases between them. The CDR3 runs to 13 residues.

The chain has TRBV13 and TRBJ1-1; D is perhaps TRBD1 (6 bases). The CDR3 covers 15 residues. Per germline, CDR1 PRHDT and CDR2 FYEKMQ (reference sequence). Between the trimmed V and J ends, which lost 5 bases and 1 base, there was a span of 14 bases. CDR3 in amino acids: CASSTSGERNTEAFF. DNA for the CDR3: TGTGCCAGCAGCACCTCAGGGGAGAGGAACACTGAAGCTTTCTTT.

The chain joins TRBV9 to TRBJ1-1; 8 bases match TRBD1. In germline, CDR1 is SGDLS, CDR2 YYNGEE. The CDR3 has 13 amino acids. V gave up 3 bases and J gave up 4 bases; unmatched junction bases: 2. The CDR3 nucleotides are TGTGCCAGCAGCGAGGGGACAGGCACTGAAGCTTTCTTT. Encoded protein: CASSEGTGTEAFF.

V is TRBV19 and J is TRBJ1-2; 7 bases are shared with TRBD1. V was clipped by 7 bases and J by 2 bases; unmatched bases: 10. The germline CDR1 and CDR2 sequences are LNHDA and SQIVND (reference sequence). The CDR3 runs to 15 residues. CDR3 DNA: TGTGCCAGTAATCGCCCGACAGGGAGGAACTATGGCTACACCTTC. Protein: CASNRPTGRNYGYTF.

CDR3 region: CASSPGLLGEQFF. The CDR3 region has the DNA TGTGCCAGCAGCCCGGGACTTTTGGGTGAGCAGTTCTTC. The J gene is TRBJ2-1, the V gene TRBV7-9; possible D gene TRBD2, 6 bases. Between the trimmed V and J ends, which lost 5 bases and 9 bases, there was a span of 14 bases. This CDR3 region has 13 residues. CDR1 SEHNR and CDR2 FQNEAQ come from the germline V gene (reference sequence).

The chain links TRBV7-2 to TRBJ2-2; TRBD1 matches 11 bases. V was pared by 5 bases and J by 6 bases, with 2 bases of the junction left unmatched. There are 14 residues in the CDR3. Germline assignment: CDR1 SGHTA and CDR2 FQGNSA. The CDR3 loop is CASSRDRGAGELFF. DNA for the CDR3: TGTGCCAGCAGCCGGGACAGGGGGGCCGGGGAGCTGTTTTTT. Variable domain in full (rest from reference TRBV7-2 and TRBJ2-2): GAGVSQSPSNKVTEKGKDVELRCDPISGHTALYWYRQSLGQGLEFLIYFQGNSAPDKSGLPSDRFSAERTGGSVSTLTIQRTQQEDSAVYLCASSRDRGAGELFFGEGSRLTVL.